These 5 T cell receptor beta chains were sequenced from one sample in a study of T cell responses to AZD1222 COVID-19 vaccine. Sequenced by immunoSEQ multiplex PCR; TCRdb stores in-frame clones only, minus some. The table records more than 70,000 clones, around 90% of them present only once. Sequenced here: peripheral blood, sampled 28 days after the second AZD1222 dose. Receptors originate from an adult who received the AZD1222 COVID-19 vaccine.

The chain combines TRBV27 with TRBJ2-2, with D possibly being TRBD1 or TRBD2 (6 bases each). Trimming left V 3 bases short and J 4 bases short, with 9 bases between. The germline CDR1 and CDR2 sequences are MNHEY and SMNVEV (reference sequence). The CDR3 is 14 amino acids. CDR3 bases: TGTGCCAGCAGTTTGGGGGGCCGCACCGGGGAGCTGTTTTTT. Its protein product is CASSLGGRTGELFF.

The chain is built from TRBV7-2 and TRBJ2-1, with unresolved D. Germline loops: CDR1 SGHTA, CDR2 FQGNSA. This CDR3 region has 15 residues. Trimming left V 2 bases short and J 0 bases short, with 8 bases between. The CDR3 spells CASSLNQNSYNEQFF. In nucleotides, the CDR3 is TGTGCCAGCAGCTTAAATCAGAACTCCTACAATGAGCAGTTCTTC.

J is TRBJ2-7 and V is TRBV18, with 10 bases lining up with TRBD1. Germline-derived CDR1 and CDR2 are KGHSH and LQKENI. The CDR3 is 16 amino acids. Trimming at V came to 6 bases and at J to 6 bases, leaving 14 bases not matched to a gene. The CDR3 sequence is CASSSLGGTGVSEQYF. The CDR3, as DNA: TGTGCCAGCTCGTCATTGGGGGGGACAGGGGTCTCCGAGCAGTACTTC.

J is TRBJ2-3 and V is TRBV14; 8 bases are shared with TRBD2. The CDR3 runs to 16 residues. The V and J ends lost 5 bases and 2 bases, in that order; junction bases with no gene match: 9. The germline V gene encodes CDR1 SGHDN and CDR2 FVKESK. The CDR3 sequence: CASSYLAGLLTDTQYF. In DNA, the CDR3 is TGTGCCAGCAGCTACTTAGCGGGACTCCTCACAGATACGCAGTATTTT.

The chain is built from TRBV7-9 and TRBJ1-4; no clear D. Trimming stripped 4 bases from V and 1 base from J, with 10 bases between. The CDR3 totals 15 residues. The germline CDR1 and CDR2 sequences are SEHNR and FQNEAQ (reference sequence). CDR3 amino acids: CASSSKRLTNEKLFF. The CDR3 nucleotides read TGTGCCAGCAGCTCGAAGAGACTAACTAATGAAAAACTGTTTTTT.